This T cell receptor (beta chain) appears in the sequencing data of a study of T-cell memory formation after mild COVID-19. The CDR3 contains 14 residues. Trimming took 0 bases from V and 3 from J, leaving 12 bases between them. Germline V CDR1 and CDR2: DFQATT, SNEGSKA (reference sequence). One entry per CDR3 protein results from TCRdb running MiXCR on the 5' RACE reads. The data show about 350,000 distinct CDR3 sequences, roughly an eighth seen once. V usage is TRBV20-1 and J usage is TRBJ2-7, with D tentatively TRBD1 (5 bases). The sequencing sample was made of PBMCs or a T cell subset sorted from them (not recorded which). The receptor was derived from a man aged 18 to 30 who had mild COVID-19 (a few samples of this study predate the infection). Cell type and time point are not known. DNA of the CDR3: TGCAGTGCTAGAGATCAGGGCGGTTTCTACGAGCAGTACGTC. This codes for CSARDQGGFYEQYV.